This TCR beta chain was recorded in a study of CD8+ T cells in alopecia areata. The study's findings and limits: Sequencing of scalp samples also includes resident alphabeta T cells from normal skin. One nonresponder leaves baseline CD8+ expansion's link to response uncertain. Persistence in scalp and blood during tofacitinib was observed for many expanded lesional clones.

Following RNA extraction, reverse transcription yielded cDNA that acted as the sequencing template. The data were produced by immunoSEQ multiplex PCR, yet TCRdb's version contains in-frame clones alone and is incomplete. The repertoire includes a few hundred thousand clones, around 43% of them detected once, and around 3% sits in the top ten. Indicated treatment: oral pan-JAK inhibitor, 5-10 mg twice daily. Researchers took lesional scalp punch biopsies and peripheral blood from people who were alopecia areata patients. The germline CDR1 and CDR2 sequences are LNHNV and YYDKDF (reference sequence). V shed 1 base and J shed 8 bases, with 11 bases lying between them. This CDR3 is built from 13 residues. This clone was detected only a few times. Its antigen is not identified.

This sequence originates from a human donor with alopecia areata. The chain links TRBV15 to TRBJ1-1, with D possibly TRBD1 on 6 matching bases. This material consisted of CD4+ T cells sorted from blood, taken at approximately week 39, from a patient treated with tofacitinib. CDR3 sequence reads: CATSRGQDLEAFF. CDR3 DNA: TGTGCCACCAGCAGAGGACAGGATTTAGAAGCTTTCTTT.